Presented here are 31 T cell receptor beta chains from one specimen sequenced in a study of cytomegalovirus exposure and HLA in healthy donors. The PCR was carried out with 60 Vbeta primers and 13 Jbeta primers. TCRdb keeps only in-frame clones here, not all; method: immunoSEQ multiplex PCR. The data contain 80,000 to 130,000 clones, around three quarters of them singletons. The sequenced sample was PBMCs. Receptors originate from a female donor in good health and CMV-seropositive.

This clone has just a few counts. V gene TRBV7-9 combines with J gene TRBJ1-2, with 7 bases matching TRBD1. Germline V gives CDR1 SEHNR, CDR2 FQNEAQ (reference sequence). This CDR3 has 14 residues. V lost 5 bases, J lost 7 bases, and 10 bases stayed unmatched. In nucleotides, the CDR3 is TGTGCCAGCAGCCAAACCACAGGGGTCGCTGGCTACACCTTC. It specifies CASSQTTGVAGYTF.

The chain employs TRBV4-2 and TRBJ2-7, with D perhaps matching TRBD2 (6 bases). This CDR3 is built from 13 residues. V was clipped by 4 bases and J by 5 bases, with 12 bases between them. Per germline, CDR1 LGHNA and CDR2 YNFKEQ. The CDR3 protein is CASSRPLADEQYF. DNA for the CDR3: TGTGCCAGCAGCCGCCCCTTAGCGGACGAGCAGTACTTC.

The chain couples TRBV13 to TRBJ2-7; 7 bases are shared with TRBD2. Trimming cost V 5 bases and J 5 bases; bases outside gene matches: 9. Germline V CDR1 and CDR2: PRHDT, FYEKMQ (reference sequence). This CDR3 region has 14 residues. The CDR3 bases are TGTGCCAGCAGCCCCGAGACTAGCCGCCACGAGCAGTACTTC. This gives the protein CASSPETSRHEQYF.

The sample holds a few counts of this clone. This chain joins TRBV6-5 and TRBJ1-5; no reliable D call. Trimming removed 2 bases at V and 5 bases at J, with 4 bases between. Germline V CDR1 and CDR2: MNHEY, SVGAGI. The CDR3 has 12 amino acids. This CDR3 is CASSYLDQPQHF. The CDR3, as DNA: TGTGCCAGCAGTTACCTAGATCAGCCCCAGCATTTT.

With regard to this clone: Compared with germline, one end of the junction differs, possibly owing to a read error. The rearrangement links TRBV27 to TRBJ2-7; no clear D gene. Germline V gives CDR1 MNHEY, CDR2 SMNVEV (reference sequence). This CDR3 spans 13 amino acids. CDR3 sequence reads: CASSLSALYERYF. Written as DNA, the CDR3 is TGTGCCAGCAGTTTATCCGCCCTTTACGAGCGGTACTTC.

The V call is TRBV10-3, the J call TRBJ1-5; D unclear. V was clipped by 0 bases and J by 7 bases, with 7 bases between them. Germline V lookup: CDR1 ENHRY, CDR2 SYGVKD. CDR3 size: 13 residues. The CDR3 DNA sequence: TGTGCCATCAGTGAGTCGACGGGGCAGCCCCAGCATTTT. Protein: CAISESTGQPQHF.

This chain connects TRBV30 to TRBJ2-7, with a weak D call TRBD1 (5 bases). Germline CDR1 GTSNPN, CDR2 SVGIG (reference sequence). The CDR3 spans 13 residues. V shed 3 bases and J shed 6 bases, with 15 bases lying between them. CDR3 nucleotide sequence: TGTGCCTGGAGCCTGGGGCAGCATAGCGAGCAGTACTTC. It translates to CAWSLGQHSEQYF. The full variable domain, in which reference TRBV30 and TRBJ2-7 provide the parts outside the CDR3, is SQTIHQWPATLVQPVGSPLSLECTVEGTSNPNLYWYRQAAGRGLQLLFYSVGIGQISSEVPQNLSASRPQDRQFILSSKKLLLSDSGFYLCAWSLGQHSEQYFGPGTRLTVT.

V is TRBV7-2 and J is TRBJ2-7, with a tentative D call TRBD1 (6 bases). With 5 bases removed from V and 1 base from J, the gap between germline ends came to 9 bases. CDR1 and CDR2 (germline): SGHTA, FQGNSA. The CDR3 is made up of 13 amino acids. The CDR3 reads CASSADSSYEQYF. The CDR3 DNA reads TGTGCCAGCAGCGCGGACAGTTCCTACGAGCAGTACTTC.

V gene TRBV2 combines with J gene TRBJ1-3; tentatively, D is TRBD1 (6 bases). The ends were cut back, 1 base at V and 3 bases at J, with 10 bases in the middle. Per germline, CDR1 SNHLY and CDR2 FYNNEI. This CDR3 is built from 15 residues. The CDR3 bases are TGTGCCAGCAGTGAAGAACAGGGAAGTGGAAACACCATATATTTT. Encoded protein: CASSEEQGSGNTIYF.

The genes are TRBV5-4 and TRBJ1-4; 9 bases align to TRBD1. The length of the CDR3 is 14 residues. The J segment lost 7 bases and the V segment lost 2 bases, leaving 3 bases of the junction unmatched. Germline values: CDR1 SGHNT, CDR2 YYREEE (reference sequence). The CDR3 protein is CASSFDRGFEKLFF. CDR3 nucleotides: TGTGCCAGCAGCTTTGACAGGGGGTTTGAAAAACTGTTTTTT.

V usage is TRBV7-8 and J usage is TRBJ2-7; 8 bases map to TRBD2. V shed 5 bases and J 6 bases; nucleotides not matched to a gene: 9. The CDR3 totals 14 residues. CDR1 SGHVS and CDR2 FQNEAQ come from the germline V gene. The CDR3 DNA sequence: TGTGCCAGCAGCACACTAGCGGCCCTCGCCGAGCAGTACTTC. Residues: CASSTLAALAEQYF.

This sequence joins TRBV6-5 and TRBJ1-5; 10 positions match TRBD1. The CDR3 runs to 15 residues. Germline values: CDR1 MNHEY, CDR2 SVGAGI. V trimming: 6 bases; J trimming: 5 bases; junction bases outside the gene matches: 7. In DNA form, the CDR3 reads TGTGCCAGCAGGTCACGACAGGGGGCGGATCAGCCCCAGCATTTT. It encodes CASRSRQGADQPQHF.

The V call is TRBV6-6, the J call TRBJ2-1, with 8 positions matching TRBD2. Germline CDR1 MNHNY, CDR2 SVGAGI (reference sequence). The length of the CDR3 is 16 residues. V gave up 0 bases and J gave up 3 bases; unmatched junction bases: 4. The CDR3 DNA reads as TGTGCCAGCAGTTACTCGGGACGGGAGGGCTACAATGAGCAGTTCTTC. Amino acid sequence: CASSYSGREGYNEQFF.

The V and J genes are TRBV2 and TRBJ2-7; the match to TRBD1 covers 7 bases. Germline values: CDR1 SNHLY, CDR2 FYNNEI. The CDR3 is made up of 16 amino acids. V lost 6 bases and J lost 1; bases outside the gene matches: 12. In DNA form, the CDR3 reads TGTGCCAGCAGCCGTGAAGGGCAGGGGGTTTCCTACGAGCAGTACTTC. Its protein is CASSREGQGVSYEQYF.

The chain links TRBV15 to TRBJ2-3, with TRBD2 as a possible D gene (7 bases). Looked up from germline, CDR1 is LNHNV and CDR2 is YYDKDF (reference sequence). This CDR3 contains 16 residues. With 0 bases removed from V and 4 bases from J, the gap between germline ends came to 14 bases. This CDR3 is CATSREAGAGADTQYF. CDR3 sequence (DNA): TGTGCCACCAGCAGAGAGGCGGGGGCAGGCGCAGATACGCAGTATTTT.

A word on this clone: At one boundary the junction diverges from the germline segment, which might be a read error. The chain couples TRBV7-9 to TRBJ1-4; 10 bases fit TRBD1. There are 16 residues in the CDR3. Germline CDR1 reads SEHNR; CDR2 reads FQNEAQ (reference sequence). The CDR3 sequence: CSSSSSLRDRGIELFF. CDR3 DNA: TGTTCCAGCAGCTCGTCCCTTCGGGACAGGGGCATAGAACTGTTTTTT.

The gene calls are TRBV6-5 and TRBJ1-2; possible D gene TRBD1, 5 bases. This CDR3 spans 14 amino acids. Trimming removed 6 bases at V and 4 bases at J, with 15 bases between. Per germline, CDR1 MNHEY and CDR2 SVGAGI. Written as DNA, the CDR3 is TGTGCCAGCAGCCGGGCGGGACCGGCCTATGGCTACACCTTC. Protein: CASSRAGPAYGYTF.

CDR3 nucleotide sequence: TGCGCCAGCAGCATAAAGGTACTAGCGGGGGAATACAATGAGCAGTTCTTC. Protein product: CASSIKVLAGEYNEQFF. The chain is built from TRBV5-1 and TRBJ2-1, with TRBD2 matching over 11 bases. The V segment lost 4 bases and the J segment 4 bases; nucleotides outside the gene matches: 10. There are 17 residues in the CDR3. Looked up from germline, CDR1 is SGHRS and CDR2 is YFSETQ.

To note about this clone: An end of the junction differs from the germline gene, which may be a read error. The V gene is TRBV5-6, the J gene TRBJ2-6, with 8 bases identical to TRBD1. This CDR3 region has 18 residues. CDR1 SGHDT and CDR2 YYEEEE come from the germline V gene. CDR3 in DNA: TGTGCCAGCAGCTTGACGGGACAGGTACCCTCTGGGGCCAACGGCCTGACTTTC. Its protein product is CASSLTGQVPSGANGLTF.

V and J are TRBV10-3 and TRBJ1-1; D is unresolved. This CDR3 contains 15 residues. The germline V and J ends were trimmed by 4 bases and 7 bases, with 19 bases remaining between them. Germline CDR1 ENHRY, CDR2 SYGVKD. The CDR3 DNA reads TGTGCCATCAGTGGCGGAGGACCTTCCCCGAATGAAGCTTTCTTT. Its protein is CAISGGGPSPNEAFF.

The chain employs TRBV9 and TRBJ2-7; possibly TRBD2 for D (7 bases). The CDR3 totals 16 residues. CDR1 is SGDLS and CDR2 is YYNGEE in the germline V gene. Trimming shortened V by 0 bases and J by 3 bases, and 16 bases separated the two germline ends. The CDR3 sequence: CASSVVGGGPNYEQYF. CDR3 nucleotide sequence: TGTGCCAGCAGCGTAGTAGGCGGGGGCCCTAACTACGAGCAGTACTTC.

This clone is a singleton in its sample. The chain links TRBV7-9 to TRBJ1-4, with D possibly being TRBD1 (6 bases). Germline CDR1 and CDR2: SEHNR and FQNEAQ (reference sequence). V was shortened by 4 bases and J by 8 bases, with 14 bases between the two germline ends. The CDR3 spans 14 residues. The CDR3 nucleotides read TGTGCCAGCAGCTATACGACAGGAGGAGAAAAACTGTTTTTT. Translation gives CASSYTTGGEKLFF.

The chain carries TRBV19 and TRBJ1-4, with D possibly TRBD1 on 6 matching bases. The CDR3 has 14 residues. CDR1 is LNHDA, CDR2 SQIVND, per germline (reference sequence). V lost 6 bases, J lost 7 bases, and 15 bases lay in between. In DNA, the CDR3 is TGTGCCAGTAGCCATACAGGGTGGGGTGAAAAACTGTTTTTT. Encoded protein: CASSHTGWGEKLFF.

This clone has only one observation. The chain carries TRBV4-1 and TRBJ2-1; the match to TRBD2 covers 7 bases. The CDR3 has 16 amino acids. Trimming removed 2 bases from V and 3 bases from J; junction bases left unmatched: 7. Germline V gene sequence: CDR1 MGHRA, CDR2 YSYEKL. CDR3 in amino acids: CASSQSLAGVYNEQFF. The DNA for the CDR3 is TGCGCCAGCAGCCAATCCTTGGCGGGAGTCTACAATGAGCAGTTCTTC.

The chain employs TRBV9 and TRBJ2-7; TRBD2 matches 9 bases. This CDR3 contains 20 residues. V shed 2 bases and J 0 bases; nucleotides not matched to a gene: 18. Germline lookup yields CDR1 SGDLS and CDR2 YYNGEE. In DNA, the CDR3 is TGTGCCAGCAGCGTTAGAGGGGGCGGTCTAGCGGGGCGAAGCTCCTACGAGCAGTACTTC. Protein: CASSVRGGGLAGRSSYEQYF.

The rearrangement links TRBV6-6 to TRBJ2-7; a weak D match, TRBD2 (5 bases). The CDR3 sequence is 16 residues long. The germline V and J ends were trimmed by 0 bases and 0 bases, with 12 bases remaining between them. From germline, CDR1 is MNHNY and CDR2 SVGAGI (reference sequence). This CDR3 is CASSYSRTDSSYEQYF. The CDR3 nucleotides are TGTGCCAGCAGTTACTCCCGGACGGACTCCTCCTACGAGCAGTACTTC.

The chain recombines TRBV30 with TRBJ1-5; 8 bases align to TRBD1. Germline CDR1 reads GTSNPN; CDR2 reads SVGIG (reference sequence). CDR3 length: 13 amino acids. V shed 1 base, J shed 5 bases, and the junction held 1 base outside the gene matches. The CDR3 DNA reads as TGTGCCTGGAGTGCAGGGGGCGATCAGCCCCAGCATTTT. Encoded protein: CAWSAGGDQPQHF.

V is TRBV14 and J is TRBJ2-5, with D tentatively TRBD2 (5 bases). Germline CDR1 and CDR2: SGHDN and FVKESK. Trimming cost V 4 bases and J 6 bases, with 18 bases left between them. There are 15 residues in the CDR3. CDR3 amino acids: CASSLAGGRLKTQYF. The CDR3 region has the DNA TGTGCCAGCAGCCTTGCCGGCGGGCGCTTAAAGACCCAGTACTTC.

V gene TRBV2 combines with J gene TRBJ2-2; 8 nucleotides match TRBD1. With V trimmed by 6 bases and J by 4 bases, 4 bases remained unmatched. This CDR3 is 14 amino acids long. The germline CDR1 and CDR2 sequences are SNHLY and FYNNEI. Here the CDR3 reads CASRDRVLTGELFF. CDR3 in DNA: TGTGCCAGCAGGGACAGGGTTCTCACCGGGGAGCTGTTTTTT.

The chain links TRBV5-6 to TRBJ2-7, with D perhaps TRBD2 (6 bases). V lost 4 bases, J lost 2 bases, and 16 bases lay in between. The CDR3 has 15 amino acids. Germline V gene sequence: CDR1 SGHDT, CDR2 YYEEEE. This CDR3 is CASSGGLAETYEQYF. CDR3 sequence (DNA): TGTGCCAGCAGCGGGGGGTTAGCGGAAACCTACGAGCAGTACTTC.

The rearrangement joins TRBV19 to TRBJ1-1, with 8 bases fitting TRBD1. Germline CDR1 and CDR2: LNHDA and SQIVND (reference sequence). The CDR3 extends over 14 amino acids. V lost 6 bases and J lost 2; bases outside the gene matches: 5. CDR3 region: CASSLQGANTEAFF. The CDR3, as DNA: TGTGCCAGTAGCCTTCAGGGGGCAAACACTGAAGCTTTCTTT.